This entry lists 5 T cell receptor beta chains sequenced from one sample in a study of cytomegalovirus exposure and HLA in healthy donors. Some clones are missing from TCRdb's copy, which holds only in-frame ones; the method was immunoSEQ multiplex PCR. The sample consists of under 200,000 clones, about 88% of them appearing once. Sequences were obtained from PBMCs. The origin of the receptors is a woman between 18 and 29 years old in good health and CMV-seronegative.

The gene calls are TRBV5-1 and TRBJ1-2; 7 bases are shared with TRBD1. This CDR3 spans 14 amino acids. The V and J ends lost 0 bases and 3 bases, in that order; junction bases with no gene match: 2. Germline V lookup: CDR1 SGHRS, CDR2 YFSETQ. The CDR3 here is CASSLVTGDYGYTF. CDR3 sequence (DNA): TGCGCCAGCAGCTTGGTAACAGGGGACTATGGCTACACCTTC.

This CDR3 reads CASSLARGSDTQYF. Here the CDR3 DNA reads TGTGCCAGCAGCTTAGCCAGGGGCTCAGATACGCAGTATTTT. V is TRBV7-8 and J is TRBJ2-3; possible D gene TRBD1, 6 bases. V dropped 0 bases and J dropped 4 bases, with 8 bases sitting between them. The CDR3 spans 14 residues. CDR1 and CDR2 from the germline V gene are SGHVS and FQNEAQ.

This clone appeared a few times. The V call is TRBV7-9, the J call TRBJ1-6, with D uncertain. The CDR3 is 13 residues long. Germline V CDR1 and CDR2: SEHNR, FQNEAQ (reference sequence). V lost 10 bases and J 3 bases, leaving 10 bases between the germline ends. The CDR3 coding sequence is TGTGCCACAGAACAGAACTATAATTCACCCCTCCACTTT. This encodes CATEQNYNSPLHF.

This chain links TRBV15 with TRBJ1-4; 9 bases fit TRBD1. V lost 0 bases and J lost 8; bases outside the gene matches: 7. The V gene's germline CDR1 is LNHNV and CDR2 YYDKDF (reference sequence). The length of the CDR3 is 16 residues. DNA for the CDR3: TGTGCCACCAGCAGAGATGGGACAGGGACCCTCGAAAAACTGTTTTTT. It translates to CATSRDGTGTLEKLFF.

Here the CDR3 reads CASSYYWGGREQYF. The CDR3 DNA follows: TGTGCCAGCAGCTACTATTGGGGGGGGCGCGAGCAGTACTTC. J is TRBJ2-7 and V is TRBV5-4; D perhaps matches TRBD2 (7 bases). The length of the CDR3 is 14 residues. Trimming pared 3 bases from V and 6 bases from J, leaving 16 bases between. Germline V gives CDR1 SGHNT, CDR2 YYREEE (reference sequence).